This TCR beta chain was profiled in a study of shared clonotypes between healthy human individuals. Whole-study results and caveats: Estimated richness was generally greater in naive than memory subsets.

Assay runs were performed at deep level. This table comes from immunoSEQ multiplex PCR, and its TCRdb copy is limited to in-frame clones, with some not included. This sample has roughly 1,100,000 clones, with about 77% found just once. CDR3 length: 15 residues. V shed 2 bases and J shed 6 bases, with 16 bases lying between them. Germline V gene data show CDR1 as SGHTA and CDR2 as FQGNSA. Of note for this clone: Its antigen is still unknown.

None of the donors, who were healthy HIV-negative adults, had recently had acute infections or vaccinations. From CD4+ cells came CD45RA+ naive and CD45RA-negative memory subsets. This clonotype originated in a man aged 18 to 30 in good health. Material: memory CD4+ T cells sorted from blood. As for subset: CD45RA-negative fraction. The chain uses TRBV7-2 and TRBJ1-1; no clear D gene. The CDR3 nucleotides read TGTGCCAGCAGCTTATCCGGGGTGGAGGTAGCTGAAGCTTTCTTT. Its protein is CASSLSGVEVAEAFF. Full variable domain (remainder filled in from reference TRBV7-2 and TRBJ1-1): GAGVSQSPSNKVTEKGKDVELRCDPISGHTALYWYRQSLGQGLEFLIYFQGNSAPDKSGLPSDRFSAERTGGSVSTLTIQRTQQEDSAVYLCASSLSGVEVAEAFFGQGTRLTVV.